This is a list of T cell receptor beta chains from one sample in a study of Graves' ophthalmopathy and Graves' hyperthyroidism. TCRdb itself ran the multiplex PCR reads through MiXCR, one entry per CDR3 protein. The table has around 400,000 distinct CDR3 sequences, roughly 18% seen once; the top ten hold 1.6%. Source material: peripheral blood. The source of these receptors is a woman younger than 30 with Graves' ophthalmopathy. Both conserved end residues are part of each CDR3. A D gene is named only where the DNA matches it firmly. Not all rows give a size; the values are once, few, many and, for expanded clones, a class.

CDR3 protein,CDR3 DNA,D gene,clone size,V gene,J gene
CASSGTGYDEQYF,TGCGCCAGCAGCGGTACAGGGTACGACGAGCAGTACTTC,-,-,TRBV5-1,TRBJ2-7
CASSHYNSKGTETQYF,TGTGCCAGCAGCCATTATAATTCCAAGGGGACAGAGACCCAGTACTTC,-,-,TRBV11-2,TRBJ2-5
CASSPEGARWRAQHF,TGTGCCAGCAGCCCCGAAGGGGCGAGATGGAGGGCCCAGCATTTT,-,many,TRBV28,TRBJ1-5
CAIRPGGMNQPQHF,TGTGCCATCAGGCCAGGGGGTATGAATCAGCCCCAGCATTTT,TRBD1,many,TRBV10-3,TRBJ1-5
CAWSGYYRGSNQPQHF,TGTGCCTGGAGTGGATACTACAGGGGTAGCAATCAGCCCCAGCATTTT,TRBD1,-,TRBV30,TRBJ1-5
CSVGTSGSYEQYF,TGCAGCGTTGGTACTAGCGGCTCCTACGAGCAGTACTTC,TRBD2,many,TRBV29-1,TRBJ2-7
CASSLEALNSNQPQHF,TGTGCCAGCAGCTTAGAAGCCCTAAATAGCAATCAGCCCCAGCATTTT,-,once,TRBV11-2,TRBJ1-5
CASGTVSSYEQYF,TGTGCCAGTGGGACAGTGAGCTCCTACGAGCAGTACTTC,TRBD1,-,TRBV28,TRBJ2-7
CASSYLSREDHYGYTF,TGTGCCAGCAGTTACCTCTCCCGTGAAGACCACTATGGCTACACCTTC,-,many,TRBV6-5,TRBJ1-2
CATSGGTGTNYGYTF,TGTGCCACCAGTGGAGGCACAGGAACTAACTATGGCTACACCTTC,-,many,TRBV24-1,TRBJ1-2
CASGQVYGFYEQYF,TGTGCCAGCGGGCAGGTCTACGGGTTCTACGAGCAGTACTTC,-,many,TRBV28,TRBJ2-7
CASSRQSGTSNSPLHF,TGTGCCAGCAGTAGGCAGTCCGGGACCTCTAATTCACCCCTCCACTTT,-,many,TRBV6-1,TRBJ1-6
CASSPEGEGQHF,TGTGCCAGCTCACCTGAGGGAGAAGGCCAGCATTTT,-,few,TRBV18,TRBJ1-5
CASSSSRLVVEQYF,TGTGCCAGCAGTTCTTCCCGACTAGTTGTCGAGCAGTACTTC,-,many,TRBV12-3/TRBV12-4,TRBJ2-7
CASSLGGTSYGEQYF,TGTGCCAGCAGTTTAGGGGGGACTAGTTATGGCGAGCAGTACTTC,TRBD2,-,TRBV12-3/TRBV12-4,TRBJ2-7
CASSILLQGPNTEAFF,TGCGCCAGCAGCATACTCCTACAGGGCCCGAACACTGAAGCTTTCTTT,-,many,TRBV5-1,TRBJ1-1
CASSAVFYEQYF,TGTGCCAGCTCGGCGGTATTCTACGAGCAGTACTTC,-,few,TRBV6-2/TRBV6-3,TRBJ2-7
CASSLEGAKNIQYF,TGTGCCAGCAGCTTGGAGGGGGCCAAAAACATTCAGTACTTC,-,many,TRBV7-3,TRBJ2-4
CASSGWGLAGGLSSYNEQFF,TGTGCCAGCAGCGGATGGGGACTAGCGGGAGGCCTGAGCTCCTACAATGAGCAGTTCTTC,TRBD2,many,TRBV7-9,TRBJ2-1
CASSPGSSGRARETQYF,TGTGCCAGCAGCCCAGGGTCTAGCGGGAGGGCCAGGGAGACCCAGTACTTC,TRBD2,-,TRBV3-1,TRBJ2-5
CASSLPGQGYRNEQYF,TGTGCCAGCTCATTACCGGGACAGGGGTATAGGAACGAGCAGTACTTC,TRBD1,few,TRBV18,TRBJ2-7
CSARDGGSRSNQPQHF,TGCAGTGCTAGAGATGGGGGGAGCAGAAGCAATCAGCCCCAGCATTTT,-,many,TRBV20-1,TRBJ1-5
CASSQDKDGVGELFF,TGCGCCAGCAGCCAAGATAAGGATGGGGTAGGGGAGCTGTTTTTT,-,many,TRBV4-3,TRBJ2-2
CASRQTLAGGETQYF,TGTGCCAGCAGGCAGACGTTGGCGGGTGGCGAGACCCAGTACTTC,-,few,TRBV6-2/TRBV6-3,TRBJ2-5
CAWSPFRNGEQYF,TGTGCCTGGAGCCCCTTTCGGAACGGCGAGCAGTACTTC,-,many,TRBV30,TRBJ2-7
CASSYSRTSGTYEQYF,TGTGCCAGCAGTTACAGTAGAACTAGCGGGACCTACGAGCAGTACTTC,TRBD2,many,TRBV6-5,TRBJ2-7
CSARGGQSYEQYF,TGCAGTGCTAGAGGGGGACAATCCTACGAGCAGTACTTC,-,-,TRBV20-1,TRBJ2-7
CASSINGRQDLNQPQHF,TGTGCCAGTAGTATCAACGGCCGACAGGACCTCAATCAGCCCCAGCATTTT,-,many,TRBV19,TRBJ1-5
CASSSLSQGKGYEQYF,TGTGCCAGCAGTTCACTCTCACAGGGTAAGGGCTACGAGCAGTACTTC,-,many,TRBV28,TRBJ2-7
CAWAPVAHNTGELFF,TGTGCCTGGGCCCCGGTCGCGCATAACACCGGGGAGCTGTTTTTT,-,-,TRBV30,TRBJ2-2
CASSMGQQETQYF,TGTGCCAGTAGTATGGGACAGCAAGAGACCCAGTACTTC,TRBD1,many,TRBV19,TRBJ2-5
CASGEASSYEQYF,TGTGCCAGCGGAGAGGCGAGCTCCTACGAGCAGTACTTC,-,many,TRBV6-1,TRBJ2-7
CASTTTGAGGQPQHF,TGTGCCAGTACCACGACAGGGGCAGGGGGTCAGCCCCAGCATTTT,TRBD1,few,TRBV19,TRBJ1-5
CASRRVPGFGNTEAFF,TGCGCCAGCAGACGAGTTCCAGGGTTCGGGAACACTGAAGCTTTCTTT,-,many,TRBV5-1,TRBJ1-1
CATSERRETDTQYF,TGTGCCACCAGCGAGCGGCGGGAGACAGATACGCAGTATTTT,TRBD2,many,TRBV24-1,TRBJ2-3
CASSYSVNTGELFF,TGTGCCAGCAGTTATTCAGTTAACACCGGGGAGCTGTTTTTT,-,-,TRBV6-5,TRBJ2-2
CASSPGQRKSTGELFF,TGTGCCAGCAGCCCGGGACAGAGAAAATCAACCGGGGAGCTGTTTTTT,TRBD1,many,TRBV12-3/TRBV12-4,TRBJ2-2
CASSSGQGPNSPLHF,TGTGCCAGCAGTTCGGGACAGGGGCCTAATTCACCCCTCCACTTT,TRBD1,many,TRBV12-3/TRBV12-4,TRBJ1-6
CASNANYGYTF,TGTGCCAGCAATGCTAACTATGGCTACACCTTC,-,-,TRBV28,TRBJ1-2
CASSEGQGAQRGYTF,TGTGCCAGCAGTGAAGGCCAGGGGGCACAACGTGGCTACACCTTC,TRBD1,many,TRBV6-1,TRBJ1-2
CASSAARLRVSSYEQYF,TGTGCCAGCAGCGCCGCCCGATTAAGGGTTAGCTCCTACGAGCAGTACTTC,-,many,TRBV9,TRBJ2-7
CAHGTNPYEQYF,TGTGCCCACGGTACTAACCCCTACGAGCAGTACTTC,-,many,TRBV30,TRBJ2-7
CSARVRGWQETQYF,TGCAGTGCTAGAGTGCGTGGCTGGCAAGAGACCCAGTACTTC,-,many,TRBV20-1,TRBJ2-5
CASSLAMSSGRPYEQYF,TGCGCCAGCAGCTTGGCCATGTCTAGCGGGAGGCCCTACGAGCAGTACTTC,TRBD2,many,TRBV5-1,TRBJ2-7
CSAPGDWDYEQYF,TGCAGTGCCCCCGGGGACTGGGACTACGAGCAGTACTTC,-,many,TRBV20-1,TRBJ2-7
CASAYLAALPYEQYF,TGTGCCAGCGCGTATCTAGCGGCTCTTCCCTACGAGCAGTACTTC,TRBD2,-,TRBV6-1,TRBJ2-7
CASSLQREGNEQFF,TGTGCCAGCTCCCTCCAGCGGGAGGGCAATGAGCAGTTCTTC,TRBD2,few,TRBV6-9,TRBJ2-1
CASSSYTPGTNYGYTF,TGTGCCAGCAGCTCCTACACACCGGGAACTAACTATGGCTACACCTTC,-,many,TRBV7-8,TRBJ1-2
CASSSGQSSNQPQHF,TGTGCCAGCAGTTCTGGACAGTCCAGCAATCAGCCCCAGCATTTT,-,-,TRBV2,TRBJ1-5
CSVEELGEQYF,TGCAGCGTTGAGGAACTCGGGGAGCAGTACTTC,-,many,TRBV29-1,TRBJ2-7
CASSGGVSGYTF,TGTGCCAGCAGTGGAGGGGTGTCTGGCTACACCTTC,-,many,TRBV6-1,TRBJ1-2
CASGSGGGTEAFF,TGTGCCAGCGGTAGCGGGGGAGGCACTGAAGCTTTCTTT,-,few,TRBV6-2/TRBV6-3,TRBJ1-1
CSVLKGDSNQPQHF,TGCAGCGTTCTGAAGGGGGACAGCAATCAGCCCCAGCATTTT,-,many,TRBV29-1,TRBJ1-5
CASSEGDSGELFF,TGTGCCAGCAGTGAGGGGGATTCCGGGGAGCTGTTTTTT,-,few,TRBV6-4,TRBJ2-2
CASSHPDRTNGYTF,TGCGCCAGCAGCCATCCCGACAGGACCAATGGCTACACCTTC,-,many,TRBV4-1,TRBJ1-2
CATIGGQYEQYF,TGTGCCACCATCGGAGGGCAGTACGAGCAGTACTTC,-,many,TRBV27,TRBJ2-7
CASSSRGTGYPGELFF,TGTGCCAGTAGTAGCCGCGGGACAGGGTATCCCGGGGAGCTGTTTTTT,TRBD1,many,TRBV19,TRBJ2-2
CASSLLGQFQPQHF,TGTGCCAGCAGTTTACTCGGACAGTTTCAGCCCCAGCATTTT,-,many,TRBV28,TRBJ1-5
CASRATSGRQYF,TGTGCCAGCAGAGCCACAAGCGGGAGGCAGTACTTC,TRBD2,many,TRBV7-2,TRBJ2-7
CASSPQLGERVEQYF,TGTGCCAGCTCACCACAGTTGGGGGAACGTGTAGAGCAGTACTTC,-,many,TRBV18,TRBJ2-7